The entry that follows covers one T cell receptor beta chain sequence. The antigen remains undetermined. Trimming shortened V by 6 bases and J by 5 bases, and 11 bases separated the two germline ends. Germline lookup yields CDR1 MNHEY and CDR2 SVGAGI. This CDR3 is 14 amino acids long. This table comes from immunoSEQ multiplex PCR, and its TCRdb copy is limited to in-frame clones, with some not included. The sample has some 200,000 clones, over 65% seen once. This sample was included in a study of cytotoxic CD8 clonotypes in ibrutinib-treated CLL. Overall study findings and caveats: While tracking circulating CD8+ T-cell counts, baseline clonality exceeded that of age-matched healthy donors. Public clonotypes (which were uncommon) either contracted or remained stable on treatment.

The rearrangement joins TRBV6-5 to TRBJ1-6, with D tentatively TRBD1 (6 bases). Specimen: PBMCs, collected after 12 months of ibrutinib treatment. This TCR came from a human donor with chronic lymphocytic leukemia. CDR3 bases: TGTGCCAGCAGCAGGGGTTTTCATAATTCACCCCTCCACTTT. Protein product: CASSRGFHNSPLHF.